This T cell receptor beta chain was sequenced in a study of blood T cell repertoires in COVID-19. The ends were cut back, 4 bases at V and 8 bases at J, with 18 bases in the middle. The CDR3 has 15 residues. CDR1 and CDR2 (germline): MNHEY, SVGAGI. TCRdb's table, derived via immunoSEQ multiplex PCR, lists solely in-frame clones and lacks some. The data show 150,000 to 200,000 clones, around 85% seen once. The sequencing sample was made of peripheral blood. V usage is TRBV6-5 and J usage is TRBJ2-4; tentative D call: TRBD1 (6 bases). The TCR was taken from a man aged 65-85 years with active or convalescent COVID-19. The CDR3 DNA sequence: TGTGCCAGCAGTTTCACTCATGGCAGGGGCGACATTCAGTACTTC. As protein: CASSFTHGRGDIQYF.